This TCR beta chain was captured in a study of CXCR3-negative and CXCR3-positive naive CD8 T cells. The authors prepared UMI-labeled TRB cDNA libraries by 5' RACE. From the 5' RACE reads, TCRdb lists one entry per CDR3 protein and no DNA. Its listing shows more than 80,000 distinct CDR3 sequences. Within the CD8+ T cell compartment, naive cells were CD45RO-CCR7+CD27+CD95-. Germline V lookup: CDR1 SEHNR, CDR2 FQNEAQ (reference sequence). The CDR3 covers 15 residues. As regards this clonotype: Its antigen is not known.

Study results and caveats: CXCR3-negative naive cells had less hydrophobic TRB CDR3s than did CXCR3-positive naive cells.

Material: naive CXCR3+ CD8+ T cells from blood. The subset is: CD45RO-CCR7+CD27+CD95- naive CD8+ T cells expressing CXCR3 (TNR3+). The sequence derives from a human donor in good health. Some clones in this sample may be carry-over from other donors' samples. The chain is built from TRBV7-9 and TRBJ2-5; TCRdb indicates TRBD1, and absent DNA this call remains unverified. The CDR3 loop reads CASSLIRQGEETQYF.